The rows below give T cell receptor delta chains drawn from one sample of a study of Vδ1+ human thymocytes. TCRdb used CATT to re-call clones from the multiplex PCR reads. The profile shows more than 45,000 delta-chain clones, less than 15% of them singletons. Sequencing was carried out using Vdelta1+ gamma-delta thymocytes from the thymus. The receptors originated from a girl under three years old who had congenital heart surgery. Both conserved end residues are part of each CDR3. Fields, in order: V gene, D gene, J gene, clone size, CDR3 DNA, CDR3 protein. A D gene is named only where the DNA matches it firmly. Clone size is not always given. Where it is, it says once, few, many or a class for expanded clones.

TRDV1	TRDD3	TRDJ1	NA	TGTGCTCTTGGGGAGCAAAGGATCTGGGGGATACGGGCCGATAAACTCATCTTT	CALGEQRIWGIRADKLIF
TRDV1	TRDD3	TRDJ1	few	TGTGCTCTGGGGATACGTAAACTCATCTTT	CALGIRKLIF
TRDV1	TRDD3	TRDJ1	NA	TGTGCTCTTGGGGATCAGCTTCCTCCTACTGGGGGATATCCTACCGATAAACTCATCTTT	CALGDQLPPTGGYPTDKLIF
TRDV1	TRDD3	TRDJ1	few	TGTGCTCTTGGGGAACCAAGTAGACTGGGGGATATACCCTGTCGGGCCGATAAACTCATCTTT	CALGEPSRLGDIPCRADKLIF
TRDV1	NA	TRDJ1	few	TGTGCTCTTGGGGACCAAAGGGGGAACGGTACCGATAAACTCATCTTT	CALGDQRGNGTDKLIF
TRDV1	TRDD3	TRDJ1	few	TGTGCTCTTGCCTCACCCGTGTGCCAAGTCGGTGGGGGAGGCCCTATTGCCGATAAACTCATCTTT	CALASPVCQVGGGGPIADKLIF
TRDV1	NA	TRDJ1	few	TGTGCTCTTGGGGAGCCTTCCTACGTTTGGGGGATATTGCCCCACACCGATAAACTCATCTTT	CALGEPSYVWGILPHTDKLIF
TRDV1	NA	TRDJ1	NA	TGTGCTCTTGGGGGTAACCAAGGACCCCGTACTGAGTACACCGATAAACTCATCTTT	CALGGNQGPRTEYTDKLIF
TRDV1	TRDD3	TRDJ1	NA	TGTGCTCTTGGGGAAGGGGTCTGGCCTCCTACTTATGGTGGTGGGGGATACGTGACCGATAAACTCATCTTT	CALGEGVWPPTYGGGGYVTDKLIF
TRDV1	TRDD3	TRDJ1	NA	TGTGCTCTTGGGGAACTAGTGAGCCTACCCGTACTGGGGTACACCGATAAACTCATCTTT	CALGELVSLPVLGYTDKLIF
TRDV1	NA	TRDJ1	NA	TGTGCTCTTGGGCCCCCGAAGGGGCTTCGGCTCATCTTT	CALGPPKGLRLIF
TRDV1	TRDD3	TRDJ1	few	TGTGCTCTTGGGGAATCTGATTCTAAAGGTACTGGGGGATACTCGGCCGATAAACTCATCTTT	CALGESDSKGTGGYSADKLIF
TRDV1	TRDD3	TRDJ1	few	TGTGCTCTTGGGGAATTACCTTACTGGGGGATAAAGACCGATAAACTCATCTTT	CALGELPYWGIKTDKLIF
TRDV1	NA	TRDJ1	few	TGTGCTCTTGGGAGAACTACGGAGTACACCGATAAACTCATCTTT	CALGRTTEYTDKLIF
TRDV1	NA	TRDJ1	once	TGTGCTCTTGGGGAACTGGGACGTACCACCTATAAACTCATCTTT	CALGELGRTTYKLIF